This T cell receptor (beta chain) came from a study of blood T cells in healthy people across ages. The use of a sample-barcoded 5' primer and a J-beta primer mix characterized a second PCR of about 7 to 12 cycles. One entry per CDR3 protein, called by TCRdb with MiXCR from the 5' RACE reads. The sample yields about 1,400,000 distinct CDR3 sequences, approximately 38% seen once. Study-level findings and limits: Researchers said unsorted PBMCs prevented a conclusive naive versus antigen-experienced comparison.

The V segment lost 7 bases and the J segment 1 base; nucleotides outside the gene matches: 6. The CDR3 length is 15 residues. With regard to this clonotype: Its antigen is undetermined.

The sample was blood. The receptor was isolated from a woman in her late teens or twenties in good health. V gene TRBV12-3 or TRBV12-4 combines with J gene TRBJ1-5, with TRBD1 matching 8 bases. The CDR3 loop is CASNAGGGSNQPQHF. In DNA, the CDR3 is TGTGCCAGCAATGCAGGGGGCGGGAGCAATCAGCCCCAGCATTTT.